The clone carrying this T cell receptor beta chain was recorded only once. This record belongs to a study of T cells of healthy individuals. The CDR3 is made up of 13 amino acids. Germline trimming cut 2 bases from V and 8 bases from J; bases unmatched to any gene: 5. The V gene's germline CDR1 is SGHAT and CDR2 FQNNGV. Each CDR3 protein gets one entry after TCRdb re-called the 5' RACE reads with MiXCR. The sample has more than 60,000 distinct CDR3 sequences; roughly 17% are singletons. V usage is TRBV11-2 and J usage is TRBJ1-2; 7 nucleotides agree with TRBD1. The clonotype comes from a human donor in good health. The CDR3 protein is CASSLSAGGGYTF. CDR3 in DNA: TGTGCCAGCAGCTTATCAGCAGGGGGAGGCTACACCTTC. Complete variable domain (other parts from reference TRBV11-2 and TRBJ1-2): EAGVAQSPRYKIIEKRQSVAFWCNPISGHATLYWYQQILGQGPKLLIQFQNNGVVDDSQLPKDRFSAERLKGVDSTLKIQPAKLEDSAVYLCASSLSAGGGYTFGSGTRLTVV.